A single sample gave rise to the 28 T cell receptor beta chains below, sequenced in a study of breast tumors, draining lymph nodes, adjacent tissues. Samples came from axillary lymph nodes draining the breast cancer. TCRdb redid the calling of the multiplex PCR reads with MiXCR, one entry per CDR3 protein. The top ten hold over 0.95% of the sample, which has 270,000 or so distinct CDR3 sequences, under 35% seen once. Sequenced material: axillary lymph node tissue. The receptors stem from a female donor with breast cancer. Some clones in this sample may be carry-over from other donors' samples.

The chain recombines TRBV25-1 with TRBJ2-7; TRBD1 matches 9 bases. The CDR3 has 16 amino acids. Trimming removed 8 bases from V and 6 bases from J; junction bases left unmatched: 17. Germline V gene data show CDR1 as MGHDK and CDR2 as SYGVNS. The CDR3 DNA follows: TGTGCCAGCTCACCAGGCCGGGACAGGGATTTCGGCGAGCAGTACTTC. The encoded protein is CASSPGRDRDFGEQYF.

This clonotype was recorded at least ten times. The chain recombines TRBV11-2 with TRBJ1-4; D ambiguous. Germline-derived CDR1 and CDR2 are SGHAT and FQNNGV. This CDR3 is built from 13 residues. The ends were cut back, 0 bases at V and 5 bases at J, with 4 bases in the middle. This CDR3 reads CASSLDRNEKLFF. CDR3 nucleotides: TGTGCCAGCAGCTTAGACAGGAATGAAAAACTGTTTTTT. Based on the CDR3 plus reference TRBV11-2 and TRBJ1-4, the full variable domain is EAGVAQSPRYKIIEKRQSVAFWCNPISGHATLYWYQQILGQGPKLLIQFQNNGVVDDSQLPKDRFSAERLKGVDSTLKIQPAKLEDSAVYLCASSLDRNEKLFFGSGTQLSVL.

This chain uses TRBV9 with TRBJ1-5, with D perhaps matching TRBD1 (5 bases). The germline CDR1 and CDR2 sequences are SGDLS and YYNGEE. V gave up 1 base and J gave up 4 bases, with 9 bases separating them. The CDR3 sequence is 14 residues long. The CDR3 DNA sequence: TGTGCCAGCAGCGTATTCGGGACGAATCAGCCCCAGCATTTT. Its protein is CASSVFGTNQPQHF. The whole variable domain, remainder taken from reference TRBV9 and TRBJ1-5, is DSGVTQTPKHLITATGQRVTLRCSPRSGDLSVYWYQQSLDQGLQFLIQYYNGEERAKGNILERFSAQQFPDLHSELNLSSLELGDSALYFCASSVFGTNQPQHFGDGTRLSIL.

This rearrangement joins TRBV20-1 to TRBJ2-7; TRBD2 agrees at 10 bases. The CDR3 contains 14 residues. V shed 6 bases and J 6 bases; nucleotides not matched to a gene: 11. The V gene's germline CDR1 is DFQATT and CDR2 SNEGSKA (reference sequence). The CDR3 sequence: CSATSGVFSSEQYF. CDR3 sequence (DNA): TGCAGTGCAACTAGCGGGGTGTTCAGCTCCGAGCAGTACTTC.

The genes are TRBV10-1 and TRBJ2-1, with D perhaps TRBD2 (6 bases). Trimming left V 4 bases short and J 9 bases short, with 19 bases between. The V gene's germline CDR1 is WNHNN and CDR2 SYGVQD (reference sequence). This CDR3 is 15 amino acids long. The CDR3 here is CASSGIPWEAPEQFF. CDR3 DNA: TGCGCCAGCAGTGGGATTCCCTGGGAGGCCCCTGAGCAGTTCTTC.

V gene TRBV12-3 or TRBV12-4 combines with J gene TRBJ1-1, with D unclear. V lost 6 bases and J lost 2, with 10 bases in between. This CDR3 is 13 amino acids long. The chain's CDR3 is CASSTPRNTEAFF. CDR3 nucleotides: TGTGCCAGCAGCACCCCCCGAAACACTGAAGCTTTCTTT.

As regards this clonotype: A single base separates this from a much larger clone, so it may be a read error. This chain connects TRBV12-3 or TRBV12-4 to TRBJ2-3; 8 nucleotides match TRBD2. The CDR3 covers 16 residues. In nucleotides, the CDR3 is TGTGCCAGCAGTGATTCCCCCGGGAGGGCCACAGGTACGCAGTATTTT. The encoded protein is CASSDSPGRATGTQYF.

As concerns this clonotype: The conserved phenylalanine or tryptophan normally closing the CDR3 is absent here, so this likely arose from a read error. The V gene is TRBV24-1, the J gene TRBJ2-3; a weak D match, TRBD2 (6 bases). The CDR3 loop spans 17 amino acids. Per the germline V gene, CDR1 is KGHDR and CDR2 is SFDVKD. The CDR3 loop reads CATSGMGRDGFTNTQYL. CDR3 nucleotides: TGTGCCACCAGTGGGATGGGGCGGGATGGTTTCACAAATACGCAGTATCTT.

Many counts were recorded for this clonotype. The chain uses TRBV7-9 and TRBJ2-1; TRBD2 agrees at 11 bases. The CDR3 runs 14 residues. The ends lost 5 bases at V and 7 bases at J; junction bases unmatched: 4. Looked up from germline, CDR1 is SEHNR and CDR2 is FQNEAQ (reference sequence). The chain's CDR3 is CASSLSSGRNEQFF. The DNA for the CDR3 is TGTGCCAGCAGCCTCTCTAGCGGGAGGAATGAGCAGTTCTTC. Based on the CDR3 plus reference TRBV7-9 and TRBJ2-1, the full variable domain is DTGVSQNPRHKITKRGQNVTFRCDPISEHNRLYWYRQTLGQGPEFLTYFQNEAQLEKSRLLSDRFSAERPKGSFSTLEIQRTEQGDSAMYLCASSLSSGRNEQFFGPGTRLTVL.

This chain connects TRBV27 to TRBJ1-2; the match to TRBD1 covers 10 bases. The CDR3 contains 17 residues. Looked up from germline, CDR1 is MNHEY and CDR2 is SMNVEV (reference sequence). Unmatched junction bases numbered 8, after V lost 0 bases and J lost 4 bases. Written as DNA, the CDR3 is TGTGCCAGCAGTTTATCGACAGGGGGCGGAATGGCCTATGGCTACACCTTC. Translating it yields CASSLSTGGGMAYGYTF.

This clonotype showed up many times. The chain uses TRBV10-3 and TRBJ2-7; 12 bases are a match to TRBD1. Losses at the gene ends were 3 bases for V and 7 bases for J; bases not matched to a gene: 13. Germline V gene sequence: CDR1 ENHRY, CDR2 SYGVKD. The length of the CDR3 is 17 residues. CDR3 in amino acids: CAISEPTGQGAMGEQYF. The CDR3 region has the DNA TGTGCCATCAGTGAACCAACGGGACAGGGGGCTATGGGGGAGCAGTACTTC.

This clonotype is categorized as medium-sized. The gene calls are TRBV25-1 and TRBJ1-5; unclear D gene. Germline CDR1 is MGHDK and CDR2 is SYGVNS. V lost 2 bases, J lost 4 bases, and 6 bases lay in between. The CDR3 sequence is 13 residues long. The CDR3 sequence: CASSEELNQPQHF. The DNA of the CDR3 is TGTGCCAGCAGTGAAGAATTGAATCAGCCCCAGCATTTT.

This clonotype was detected many times. An end of the junction does not agree with germline; a read error may underlie this. V is TRBV7-7 and J is TRBJ2-7; D not resolved. Per the germline V gene, CDR1 is SSHAT and CDR2 is FNYEAQ (reference sequence). This CDR3 is 14 amino acids long. This CDR3 is CASSSMPGHISCYF. The CDR3 region has the DNA TGTGCTAGCAGCTCTATGCCGGGCCACATAAGTTGCTACTTC.

The rearrangement links TRBV24-1 to TRBJ1-5; TRBD1 aligns across 7 bases. The CDR3 contains 17 residues. CDR1 and CDR2 (germline): KGHDR, SFDVKD. The J segment lost 5 bases and the V segment lost 6 bases, leaving 15 bases of the junction unmatched. The CDR3 bases are TGTGCCACCAGTTTGCTACCCTTGGACAGGCCCCATCAGCCCCAGCATTTT. This codes for CATSLLPLDRPHQPQHF.

In its sample, this clonotype was seen many times. The chain carries TRBV13 and TRBJ1-2, with TRBD1 as a possible D gene (6 bases). Germline CDR1 reads PRHDT; CDR2 reads FYEKMQ (reference sequence). Deletions cut 5 bases from V and 5 bases from J, with 15 bases between. There are 14 residues in the CDR3. CDR3 residues: CASSMAGVWYGYTF. The CDR3 DNA reads TGTGCCAGCAGCATGGCAGGGGTTTGGTATGGCTACACCTTC.

This clonotype was observed a few times. This may be a read error: a much more frequent sequence differs by one nucleotide. This chain uses TRBV9 with TRBJ2-1; 13 nucleotides agree with TRBD2. CDR1 and CDR2 (germline): SGDLS, YYNGEE. This CDR3 contains 16 residues. V was pared by 0 bases and J by 12 bases, with 9 bases of the junction left unmatched. CDR3 protein: CASSVEGTSGIGAQFF. CDR3 DNA sequence: TGTGCCAGCAGCGTAGAGGGGACTAGCGGGATTGGGGCGCAGTTCTTC.

As regards this clonotype: A single base separates this from a much larger clone, so it may be a read error. The chain links TRBV10-3 to TRBJ1-2; D not certain. Germline CDR1 is ENHRY and CDR2 is SYGVKD. CDR3 length equals 13 residues. CDR3 amino acids: CASSYPGAYGYTF. Written as DNA, the CDR3 is TGTGCCAGCAGTTACCCAGGTGCCTATGGCTACACCTTC.

This clonotype has more than one count but fewer than ten. The V call is TRBV18, the J call TRBJ1-6; unclear D gene. V gave up 0 bases and J gave up 5 bases, with 14 bases separating them. There are 17 residues in the CDR3. Germline lookup yields CDR1 KGHSH and CDR2 LQKENI. The CDR3 DNA is TGTGCCAGCTCACCACCCTTATTGGGCGCAGATAATTCACCCCTCCACTTT. Translated, it gives CASSPPLLGADNSPLHF.

As for this clonotype: The junction shows a germline mismatch at one end, possibly a read error. This chain connects TRBV5-1 to TRBJ2-2, with D tentatively TRBD1 (7 bases). Germline V gene lookup returns CDR1 SGHRS and CDR2 YFSETQ. The CDR3 totals 18 residues. The chain's CDR3 is CASGLQSAGPDRSGELFF. DNA for the CDR3: TGCGCCAGCGGCTTGCAAAGCGCGGGACCGGACAGGTCCGGGGAGCTGTTTTTT.

This clonotype has ten or more counts. The chain employs TRBV10-2 and TRBJ2-7; 7 nucleotides agree with TRBD1. Germline V gives CDR1 WSHSY, CDR2 SAAADI. The CDR3 totals 15 residues. V gave up 3 bases and J gave up 0 bases; unmatched junction bases: 5. Here the CDR3 reads CASSDRRGLSYEQYF. CDR3 bases: TGCGCCAGCAGTGATAGAAGGGGGCTCTCCTACGAGCAGTACTTC.

At least ten counts were recorded for this clonotype. CDR3 sequence reads: CSASRGTGGVGNQPQHF. For the CDR3, the DNA is TGCAGTGCTAGTAGGGGGACAGGGGGCGTAGGGAATCAGCCCCAGCATTTT. V and J are TRBV20-1 and TRBJ1-5, with 12 positions matching TRBD1. J lost 4 bases, V lost 3 bases, and 10 bases had no gene match. CDR3 length: 17 amino acids. Germline V gives CDR1 DFQATT, CDR2 SNEGSKA (reference sequence).

This clonotype was detected ten times or more. The gene calls are TRBV11-2 and TRBJ2-7, with 9 bases aligning to TRBD1. V dropped 1 base and J dropped 9; count of bases not matched to a gene: 1. Germline values: CDR1 SGHAT, CDR2 FQNNGV. This CDR3 comprises 12 residues. The DNA for the CDR3 is TGTGCCAGCAGCTTAGGGACAGGGGTGCAGTACTTC. It specifies CASSLGTGVQYF. The full variable domain, in which reference TRBV11-2 and TRBJ2-7 provide the parts outside the CDR3, is EAGVAQSPRYKIIEKRQSVAFWCNPISGHATLYWYQQILGQGPKLLIQFQNNGVVDDSQLPKDRFSAERLKGVDSTLKIQPAKLEDSAVYLCASSLGTGVQYFGPGTRLTVT.

About this clonotype itself: It may be a read error: a sequence one base away is much more abundant. The genes are TRBV7-9 and TRBJ2-6; 8 bases align to TRBD2. This CDR3 has 15 amino acids. Per germline, CDR1 SEHNR and CDR2 FQNEAQ (reference sequence). Here the CDR3 DNA reads TGTGCCAGCAGCTTCGGGGGGGCTGGGGCCAACGTCCTGCCTTTC. It codes for CASSFGGAGANVLPF.

This clonotype occurred many times. CDR3 sequence reads: CASSLVLAGANNEQFF. DNA of the CDR3: TGCGCCAGCAGCTTGGTATTGGCGGGCGCGAACAATGAGCAGTTCTTC. The chain has TRBV5-1 and TRBJ2-1, with D perhaps TRBD2 (5 bases). This CDR3 is 16 amino acids long. V lost 0 bases and J lost 5, with 15 bases in between. Germline assignment: CDR1 SGHRS and CDR2 YFSETQ. Variable domain in full (rest from reference TRBV5-1 and TRBJ2-1): KAGVTQTPRYLIKTRGQQVTLSCSPISGHRSVSWYQQTPGQGLQFLFEYFSETQRNKGNFPGRFSGRQFSNSRSEMNVSTLELGDSALYLCASSLVLAGANNEQFFGPGTRLTVL.

This clonotype was found many times. The chain employs TRBV12-3 or TRBV12-4 and TRBJ2-2; D might be TRBD2 (5 bases). The V gene lost 5 bases and the J gene lost 5 bases, with 21 bases spanning the gap. The CDR3 has 17 residues. This CDR3 is CASSTLWRRLGTGELFF. The CDR3 DNA is TGTGCCAGCAGTACACTGTGGCGGAGGTTGGGAACCGGGGAGCTGTTTTTT.

Details on this clonotype: A much bigger clone sits one base away, suggesting this may be a read error. The chain is built from TRBV20-1 and TRBJ2-3; no reliable D call. V was shortened by 2 bases and J by 2 bases, with 17 bases between the two germline ends. This CDR3 is built from 16 residues. Looked up from germline, CDR1 is DFQATT and CDR2 is SNEGSKA (reference sequence). CDR3 DNA: TGCAGTGCTAGAAGCCAGCGCGGATTTACCACAGATACGCAGTATTTT. This gives the protein CSARSQRGFTTDTQYF.

The chain couples TRBV18 to TRBJ1-2, with no clear D. V lost 0 bases to trimming and J lost 0 bases, with 8 bases between them. This CDR3 contains 15 residues. Germline V CDR1 and CDR2: KGHSH, LQKENI. The CDR3 sequence is CASSPPTPTNYGYTF. The CDR3 coding sequence is TGTGCCAGCTCACCACCGACACCTACTAACTATGGCTACACCTTC.

This clonotype has ten or more counts. The chain couples TRBV12-3 or TRBV12-4 to TRBJ2-7; 10 positions match TRBD2. The CDR3 has 14 residues. Losses at the gene ends were 9 bases for V and 2 bases for J; bases not matched to a gene: 7. The CDR3 is CASSRLAGAYEQYF. The CDR3 DNA reads TGTGCCAGTAGTAGGCTAGCGGGGGCCTACGAGCAGTACTTC.